Here is one T cell receptor (beta chain) with its context. Its antigen is currently unknown. RNA transcripts served as the template for amplifying TCR beta CDR3 regions. The HTBI primer set drove a first-round RT-PCR of the TCR CDR3. TCRdb re-called the multiplex PCR reads with MiXCR, one entry per CDR3 protein. The sample has about 700,000 distinct CDR3 sequences, less than 45% seen once. The record originates from a study of T cells in Graves' hyperthyroidism and ophthalmopathy. Overall study results and limits: Clonotypes that were expanded in thyroid above 0.001 mostly appeared in blood too.

The CDR3 has 13 residues. V gave up 4 bases and J gave up 0 bases, with 6 bases separating them. Germline CDR1 is SQVTM and CDR2 is ANQGSEA. This receptor was obtained from an adult man with Graves' disease, either hyperthyroidism or ophthalmopathy (not recorded which). This rearrangement joins TRBV29-1 to TRBJ1-4; D is unclear. Source material: peripheral blood or thyroid tissue (not recorded which). CDR3 residues: CSVARATNEKLFF. Here the CDR3 DNA reads TGCAGCGTTGCTCGAGCAACTAATGAAAAACTGTTTTTT.